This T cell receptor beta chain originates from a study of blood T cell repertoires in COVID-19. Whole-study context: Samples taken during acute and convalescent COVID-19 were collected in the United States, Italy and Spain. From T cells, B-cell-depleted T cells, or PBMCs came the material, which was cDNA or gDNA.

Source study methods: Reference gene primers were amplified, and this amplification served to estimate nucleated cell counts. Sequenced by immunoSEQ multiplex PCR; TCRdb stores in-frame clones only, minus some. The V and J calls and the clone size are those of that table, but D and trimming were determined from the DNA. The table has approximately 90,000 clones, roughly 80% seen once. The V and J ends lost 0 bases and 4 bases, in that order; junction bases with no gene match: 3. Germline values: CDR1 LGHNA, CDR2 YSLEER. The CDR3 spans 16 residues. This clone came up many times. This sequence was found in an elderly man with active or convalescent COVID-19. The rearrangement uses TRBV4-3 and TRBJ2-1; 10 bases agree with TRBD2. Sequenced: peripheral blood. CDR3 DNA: TGCGCCAGCAGCCAAGATGGAGCGGGGGGGTACAATGAGCAGTTCTTC. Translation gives CASSQDGAGGYNEQFF.